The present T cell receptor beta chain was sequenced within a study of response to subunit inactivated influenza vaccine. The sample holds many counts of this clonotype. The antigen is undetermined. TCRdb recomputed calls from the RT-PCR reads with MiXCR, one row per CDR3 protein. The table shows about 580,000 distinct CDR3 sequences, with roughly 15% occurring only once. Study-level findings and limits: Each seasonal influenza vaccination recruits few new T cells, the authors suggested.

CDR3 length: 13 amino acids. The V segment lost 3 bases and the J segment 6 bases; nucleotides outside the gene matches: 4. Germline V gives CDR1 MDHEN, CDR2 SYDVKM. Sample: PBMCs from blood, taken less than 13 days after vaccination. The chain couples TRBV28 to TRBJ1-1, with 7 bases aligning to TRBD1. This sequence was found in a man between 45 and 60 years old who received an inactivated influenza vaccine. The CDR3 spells CASSLTGSAEAFF. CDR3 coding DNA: TGTGCCAGCAGTTTGACAGGGTCGGCTGAAGCTTTCTTT.